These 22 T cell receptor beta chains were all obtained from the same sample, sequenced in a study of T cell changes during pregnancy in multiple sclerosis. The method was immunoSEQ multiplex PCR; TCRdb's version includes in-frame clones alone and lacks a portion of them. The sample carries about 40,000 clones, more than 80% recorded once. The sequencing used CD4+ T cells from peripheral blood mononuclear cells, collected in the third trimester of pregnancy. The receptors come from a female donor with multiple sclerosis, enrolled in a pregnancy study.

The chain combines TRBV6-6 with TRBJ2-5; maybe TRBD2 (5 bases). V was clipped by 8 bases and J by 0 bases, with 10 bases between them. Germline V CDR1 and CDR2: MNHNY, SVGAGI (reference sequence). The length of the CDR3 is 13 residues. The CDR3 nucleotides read TGTGCCAGCGCGACGGGGTACCAAGAGACCCAGTACTTC. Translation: CASATGYQETQYF.

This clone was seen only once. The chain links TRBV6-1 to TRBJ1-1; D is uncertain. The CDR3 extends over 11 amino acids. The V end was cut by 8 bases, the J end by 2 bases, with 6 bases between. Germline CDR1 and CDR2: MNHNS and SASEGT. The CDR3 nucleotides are TGTGCCAGCCGCGGTAACACTGAAGCTTTCTTT. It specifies CASRGNTEAFF.

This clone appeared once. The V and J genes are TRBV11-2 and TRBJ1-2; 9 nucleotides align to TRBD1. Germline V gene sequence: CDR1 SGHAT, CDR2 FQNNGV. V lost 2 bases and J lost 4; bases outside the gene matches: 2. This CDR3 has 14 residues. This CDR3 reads CASSLTTGGYGYTF. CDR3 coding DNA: TGTGCCAGCAGCTTAACGACAGGGGGCTATGGCTACACCTTC.

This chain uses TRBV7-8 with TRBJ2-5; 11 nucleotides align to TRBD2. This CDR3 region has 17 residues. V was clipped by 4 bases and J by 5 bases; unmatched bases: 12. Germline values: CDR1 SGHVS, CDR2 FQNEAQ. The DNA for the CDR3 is TGTGCCAGCAGCTCCACCGGGACTAGCGGCTTTGGGGAGACCCAGTACTTC. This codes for CASSSTGTSGFGETQYF.

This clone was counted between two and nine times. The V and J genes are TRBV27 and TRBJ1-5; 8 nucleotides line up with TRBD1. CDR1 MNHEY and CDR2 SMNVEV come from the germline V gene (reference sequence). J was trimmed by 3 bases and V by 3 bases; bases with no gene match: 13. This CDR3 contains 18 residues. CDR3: CASSFRSVPGGNNQPQHF. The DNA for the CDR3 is TGTGCCAGCAGTTTTAGGTCCGTACCAGGGGGCAACAATCAGCCCCAGCATTTT.

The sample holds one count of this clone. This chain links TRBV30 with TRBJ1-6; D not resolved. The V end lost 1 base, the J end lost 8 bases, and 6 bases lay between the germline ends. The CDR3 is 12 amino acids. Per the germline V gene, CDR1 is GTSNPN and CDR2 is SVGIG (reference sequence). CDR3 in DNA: TGTGCCTGGAGTGGAGTAGATTCACCCCTCCACTTT. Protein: CAWSGVDSPLHF.

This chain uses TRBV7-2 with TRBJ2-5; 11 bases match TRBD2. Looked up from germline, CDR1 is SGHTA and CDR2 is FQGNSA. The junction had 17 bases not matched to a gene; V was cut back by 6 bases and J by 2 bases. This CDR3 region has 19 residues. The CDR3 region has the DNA TGTGCCAGCAGAGCCACTAGCGGGAGTTCTATTCGGCCTCAAGAGACCCAGTACTTC. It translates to CASRATSGSSIRPQETQYF.

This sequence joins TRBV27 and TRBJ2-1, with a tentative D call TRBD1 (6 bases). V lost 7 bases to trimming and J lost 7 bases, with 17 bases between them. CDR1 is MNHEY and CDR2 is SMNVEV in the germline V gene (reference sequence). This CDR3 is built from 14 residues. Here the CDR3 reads CASKVGAVSNEQFF. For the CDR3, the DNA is TGTGCCAGCAAGGTGGGGGCGGTTTCTAATGAGCAGTTCTTC.

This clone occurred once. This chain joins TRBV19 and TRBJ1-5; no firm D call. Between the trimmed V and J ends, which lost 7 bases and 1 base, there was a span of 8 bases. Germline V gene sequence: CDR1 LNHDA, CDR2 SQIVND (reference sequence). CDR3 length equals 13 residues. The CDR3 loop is CASNGLSNQPQHF. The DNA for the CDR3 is TGTGCCAGTAACGGACTAAGCAATCAGCCCCAGCATTTT. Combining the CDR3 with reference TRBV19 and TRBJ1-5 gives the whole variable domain DGGITQSPKYLFRKEGQNVTLSCEQNLNHDAMYWYRQDPGQGLRLIYYSQIVNDFQKGDIAEGYSVSREKKESFPLTVTSAQKNPTAFYLCASNGLSNQPQHFGDGTRLSIL.

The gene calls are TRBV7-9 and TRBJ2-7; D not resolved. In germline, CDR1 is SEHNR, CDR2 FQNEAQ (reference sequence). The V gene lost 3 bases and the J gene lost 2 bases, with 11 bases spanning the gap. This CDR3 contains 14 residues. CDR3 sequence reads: CASSFAGPPYEQYF. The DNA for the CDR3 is TGTGCCAGCAGCTTTGCCGGTCCCCCCTACGAGCAGTACTTC.

CDR3 nucleotide sequence: TGTGCCAGCACCCACATAGCGGGACAGGGTCGCGAGCAGTACTTC. Amino acid sequence: CASTHIAGQGREQYF. This sequence joins TRBV2 and TRBJ2-7, with D perhaps matching TRBD1 (9 bases). Germline values: CDR1 SNHLY, CDR2 FYNNEI. Trimming took off 7 bases at V and 6 bases at J, with 22 bases between the two ends. This CDR3 comprises 15 residues.

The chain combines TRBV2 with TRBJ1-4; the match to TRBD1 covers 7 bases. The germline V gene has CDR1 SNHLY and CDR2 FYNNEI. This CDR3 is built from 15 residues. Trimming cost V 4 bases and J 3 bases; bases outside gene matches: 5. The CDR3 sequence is CASSGQGFSNEKLFF. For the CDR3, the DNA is TGTGCCAGCAGTGGACAGGGCTTTTCTAATGAAAAACTGTTTTTT.

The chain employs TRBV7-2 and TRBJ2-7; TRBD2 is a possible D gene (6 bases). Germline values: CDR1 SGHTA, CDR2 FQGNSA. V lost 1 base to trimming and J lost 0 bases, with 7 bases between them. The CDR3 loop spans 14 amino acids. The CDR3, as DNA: TGTGCCAGCAGCTTAGGCGGGACCTCCTACGAGCAGTACTTC. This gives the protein CASSLGGTSYEQYF. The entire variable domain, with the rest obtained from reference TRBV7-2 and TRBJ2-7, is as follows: GAGVSQSPSNKVTEKGKDVELRCDPISGHTALYWYRQSLGQGLEFLIYFQGNSAPDKSGLPSDRFSAERTGGSVSTLTIQRTQQEDSAVYLCASSLGGTSYEQYFGPGTRLTVT.

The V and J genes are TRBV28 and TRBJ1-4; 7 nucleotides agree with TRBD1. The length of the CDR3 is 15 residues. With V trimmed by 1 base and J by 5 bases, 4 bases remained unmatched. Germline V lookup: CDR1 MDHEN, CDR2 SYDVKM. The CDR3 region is CASSLSDRANEKLFF. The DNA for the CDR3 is TGTGCCAGCAGTTTATCCGACAGGGCAAATGAAAAACTGTTTTTT.

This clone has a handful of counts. CDR3 bases: TGTGCCATCAGGCCCCCAGGGAGCACAGATACGCAGTATTTT. Its protein is CAIRPPGSTDTQYF. V usage is TRBV10-3 and J usage is TRBJ2-3; a weak D match, TRBD1 (5 bases). V lost 6 bases and J lost 0, with 10 bases in between. Germline lookup yields CDR1 ENHRY and CDR2 SYGVKD. The CDR3 loop spans 14 amino acids.

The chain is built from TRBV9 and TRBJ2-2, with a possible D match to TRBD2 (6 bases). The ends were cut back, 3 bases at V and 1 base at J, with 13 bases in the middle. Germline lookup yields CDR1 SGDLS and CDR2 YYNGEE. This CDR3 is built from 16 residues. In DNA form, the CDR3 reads TGTGCCAGCAGCGGGTACGGGCGGGGGAACACCGGGGAGCTGTTTTTT. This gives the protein CASSGYGRGNTGELFF.

The CDR3 loop reads CASSRAGGETQYF. In DNA, the CDR3 is TGTGCCAGCAGTCGAGCGGGAGGGGAGACCCAGTACTTC. The V and J genes are TRBV6-5 and TRBJ2-5, with 10 bases identical to TRBD2. The germline V gene has CDR1 MNHEY and CDR2 SVGAGI. The ends lost 5 bases at V and 5 bases at J; junction bases unmatched: 2. This CDR3 region has 13 residues.

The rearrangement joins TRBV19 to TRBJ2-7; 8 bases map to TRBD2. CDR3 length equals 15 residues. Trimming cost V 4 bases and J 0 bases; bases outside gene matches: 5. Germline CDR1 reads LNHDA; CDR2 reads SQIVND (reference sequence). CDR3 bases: TGTGCCAGTAGTACCGGGGGGGGCGCCTCCTACGAGCAGTACTTC. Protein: CASSTGGGASYEQYF. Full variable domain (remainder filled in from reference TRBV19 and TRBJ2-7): DGGITQSPKYLFRKEGQNVTLSCEQNLNHDAMYWYRQDPGQGLRLIYYSQIVNDFQKGDIAEGYSVSREKKESFPLTVTSAQKNPTAFYLCASSTGGGASYEQYFGPGTRLTVT.

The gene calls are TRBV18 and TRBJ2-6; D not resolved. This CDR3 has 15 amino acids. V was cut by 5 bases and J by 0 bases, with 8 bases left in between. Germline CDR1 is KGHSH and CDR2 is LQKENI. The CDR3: CASSNGGSGANVLTF. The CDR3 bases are TGTGCCAGCTCAAACGGCGGCTCTGGGGCCAACGTCCTGACTTTC.

CDR3 region: CASSPGQGLSYEQYF. The CDR3 nucleotides are TGTGCCAGCAGCCCGGGACAGGGACTCTCCTACGAGCAGTACTTC. The rearrangement links TRBV5-4 to TRBJ2-7; 9 nucleotides align to TRBD1. There are 15 residues in the CDR3. J lost 0 bases, V lost 4 bases, and 5 bases had no gene match. Germline V gene data show CDR1 as SGHNT and CDR2 as YYREEE (reference sequence).

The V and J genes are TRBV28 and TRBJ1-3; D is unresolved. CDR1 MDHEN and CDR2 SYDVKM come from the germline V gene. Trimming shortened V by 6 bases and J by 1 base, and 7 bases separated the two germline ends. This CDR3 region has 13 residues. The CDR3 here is CASSPPSGNTIYF. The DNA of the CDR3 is TGTGCCAGCAGCCCCCCGTCTGGAAACACCATATATTTT.

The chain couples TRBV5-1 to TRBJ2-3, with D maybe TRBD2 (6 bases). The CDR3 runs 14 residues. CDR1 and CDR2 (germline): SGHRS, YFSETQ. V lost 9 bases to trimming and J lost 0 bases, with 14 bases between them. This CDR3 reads CATMGGPSTDTQYF. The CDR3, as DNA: TGCGCCACAATGGGAGGACCCAGCACAGATACGCAGTATTTT. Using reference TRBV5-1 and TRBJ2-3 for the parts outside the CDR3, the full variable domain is KAGVTQTPRYLIKTRGQQVTLSCSPISGHRSVSWYQQTPGQGLQFLFEYFSETQRNKGNFPGRFSGRQFSNSRSEMNVSTLELGDSALYLCATMGGPSTDTQYFGPGTRLTVL.